This TCR beta chain was sequenced during a study of cytomegalovirus exposure and HLA in healthy donors. Losses at the gene ends were 7 bases for V and 13 bases for J; bases not matched to a gene: 16. The CDR3 contains 14 residues. CDR1 and CDR2 from the germline V gene are MNHEY and SMNVEV (reference sequence). The PCR made use of 60 Vbeta and 13 Jbeta primers. Method: immunoSEQ multiplex PCR; TCRdb's copy keeps in-frame clones and lacks some. The repertoire has 130,000 or so clones, approximately 80% of them found once; the top ten carry 0.95% to 1.5%. This chain links TRBV27 with TRBJ2-1; 7 positions match TRBD1. The receptor was isolated from a man aged 45-60 years in good health and CMV-seronegative. Material for sequencing was PBMCs. Here the CDR3 DNA reads TGTGCCAGCATCGGGGACCGGACAGGATCGAAACAGTTCTTC. It is translated as CASIGDRTGSKQFF.